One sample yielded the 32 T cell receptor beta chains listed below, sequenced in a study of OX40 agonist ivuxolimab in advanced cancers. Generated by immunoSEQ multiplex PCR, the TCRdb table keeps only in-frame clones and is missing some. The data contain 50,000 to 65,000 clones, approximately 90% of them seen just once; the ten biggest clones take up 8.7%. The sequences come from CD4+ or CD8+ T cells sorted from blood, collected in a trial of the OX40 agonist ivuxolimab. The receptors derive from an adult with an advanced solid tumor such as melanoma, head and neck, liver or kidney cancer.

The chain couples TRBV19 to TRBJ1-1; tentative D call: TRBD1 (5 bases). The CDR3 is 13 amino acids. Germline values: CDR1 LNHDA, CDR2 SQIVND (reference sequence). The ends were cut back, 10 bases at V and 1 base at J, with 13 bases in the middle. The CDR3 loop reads CATRGAGNTEAFF. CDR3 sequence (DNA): TGTGCCACCCGCGGGGCTGGGAACACTGAAGCTTTCTTT.

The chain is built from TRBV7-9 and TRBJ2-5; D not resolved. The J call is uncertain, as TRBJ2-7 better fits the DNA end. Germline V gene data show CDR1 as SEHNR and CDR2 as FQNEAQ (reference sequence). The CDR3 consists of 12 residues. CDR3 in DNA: TGTGCCGTGACCCGGCCGTTCTACGAGCAGTACTTC. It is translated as CAVTRPFYEQYF.

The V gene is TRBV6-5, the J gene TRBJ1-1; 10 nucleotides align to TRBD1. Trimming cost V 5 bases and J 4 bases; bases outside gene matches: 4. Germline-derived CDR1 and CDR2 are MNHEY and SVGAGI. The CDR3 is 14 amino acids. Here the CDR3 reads CASSQTGGITEAFF. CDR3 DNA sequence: TGTGCCAGCAGTCAGACAGGGGGCATCACTGAAGCTTTCTTT.

The CDR3, as DNA: TGTGCCAGCAGCCCTTTACGGGACAGTTCTAATGAAAAACTGTTTTTT. Its protein product is CASSPLRDSSNEKLFF. The chain is built from TRBV4-2 and TRBJ1-4, with 7 bases matching TRBD1. CDR1 is LGHNA, CDR2 YNFKEQ, per germline. CDR3 size: 16 residues. Losses at the gene ends were 4 bases for V and 3 bases for J; bases not matched to a gene: 8.

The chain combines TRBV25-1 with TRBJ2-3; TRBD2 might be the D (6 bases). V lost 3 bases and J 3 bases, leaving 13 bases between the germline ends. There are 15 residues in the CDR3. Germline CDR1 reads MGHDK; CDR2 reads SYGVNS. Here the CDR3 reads CASSDGTGETDTQYF. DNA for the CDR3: TGTGCCAGCAGTGACGGGACGGGAGAGACAGATACGCAGTATTTT.

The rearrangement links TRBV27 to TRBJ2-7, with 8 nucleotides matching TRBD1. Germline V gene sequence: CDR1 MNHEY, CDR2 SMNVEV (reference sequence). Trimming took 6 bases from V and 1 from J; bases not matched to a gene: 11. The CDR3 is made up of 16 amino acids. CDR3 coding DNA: TGTGCCAGCAGAAAAACCGGGACAGGTATTTCCTACGAGCAGTACTTC. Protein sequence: CASRKTGTGISYEQYF.

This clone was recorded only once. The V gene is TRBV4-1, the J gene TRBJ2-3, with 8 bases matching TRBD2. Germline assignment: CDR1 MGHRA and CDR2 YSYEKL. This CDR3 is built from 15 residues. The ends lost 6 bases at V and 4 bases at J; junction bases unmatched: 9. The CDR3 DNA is TGCGCCAGCAGTTTTCGGGAGGGCGGTCCAGATACGCAGTATTTT. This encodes CASSFREGGPDTQYF.

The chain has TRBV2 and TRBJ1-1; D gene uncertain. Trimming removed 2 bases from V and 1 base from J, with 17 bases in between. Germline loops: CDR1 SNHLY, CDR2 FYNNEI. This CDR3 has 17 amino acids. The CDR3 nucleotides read TGTGCCAGCAGTGAACTCGAGGTAGACCCCTGGAACACTGAAGCTTTCTTT. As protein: CASSELEVDPWNTEAFF.

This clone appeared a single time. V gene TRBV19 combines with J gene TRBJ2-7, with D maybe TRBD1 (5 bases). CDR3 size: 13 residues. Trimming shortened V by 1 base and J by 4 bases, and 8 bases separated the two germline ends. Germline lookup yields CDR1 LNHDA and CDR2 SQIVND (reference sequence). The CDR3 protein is CASSIVSGYEQYF. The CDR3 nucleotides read TGTGCCAGTAGTATAGTTTCAGGGTACGAGCAGTACTTC.

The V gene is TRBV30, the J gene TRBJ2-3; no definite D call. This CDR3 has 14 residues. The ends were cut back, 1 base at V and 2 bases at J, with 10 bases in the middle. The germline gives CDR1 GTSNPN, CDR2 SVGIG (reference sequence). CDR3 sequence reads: CAWSGVSNTDTQYF. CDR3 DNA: TGTGCCTGGAGTGGGGTGTCGAACACAGATACGCAGTATTTT.

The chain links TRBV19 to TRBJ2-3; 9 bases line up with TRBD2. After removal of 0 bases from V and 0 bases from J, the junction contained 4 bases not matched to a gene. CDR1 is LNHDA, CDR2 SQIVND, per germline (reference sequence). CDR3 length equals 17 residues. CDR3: CASSIDFLAGSTDTQYF. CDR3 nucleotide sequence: TGTGCCAGTAGTATAGATTTTCTAGCGGGGAGCACAGATACGCAGTATTTT.

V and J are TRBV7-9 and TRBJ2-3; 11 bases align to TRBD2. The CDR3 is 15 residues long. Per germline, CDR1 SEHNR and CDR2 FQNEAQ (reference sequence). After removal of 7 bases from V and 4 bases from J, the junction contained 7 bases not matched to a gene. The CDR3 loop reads CASTPSGGPPDTQYF. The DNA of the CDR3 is TGTGCCAGCACTCCTAGCGGGGGGCCACCAGATACGCAGTATTTT.

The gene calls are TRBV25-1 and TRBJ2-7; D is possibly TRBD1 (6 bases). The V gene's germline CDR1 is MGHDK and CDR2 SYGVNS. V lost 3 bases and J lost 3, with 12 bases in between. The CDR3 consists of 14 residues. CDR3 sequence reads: CASSDGGPLYEQYF. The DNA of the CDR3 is TGTGCCAGCAGTGATGGGGGCCCACTCTACGAGCAGTACTTC.

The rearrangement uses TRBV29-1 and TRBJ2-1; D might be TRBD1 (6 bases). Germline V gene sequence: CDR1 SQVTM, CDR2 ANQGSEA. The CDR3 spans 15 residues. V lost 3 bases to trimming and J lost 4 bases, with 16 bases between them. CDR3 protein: CSVEGAARGYNEQFF. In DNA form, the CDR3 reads TGCAGCGTTGAGGGCGCGGCCAGGGGTTACAATGAGCAGTTCTTC.

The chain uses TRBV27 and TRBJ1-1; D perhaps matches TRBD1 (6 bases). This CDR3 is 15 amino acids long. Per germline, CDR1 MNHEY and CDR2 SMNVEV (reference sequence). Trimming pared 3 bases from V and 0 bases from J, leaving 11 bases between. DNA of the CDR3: TGTGCCAGCAGTTTTAGAGGACAGATGAACACTGAAGCTTTCTTT. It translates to CASSFRGQMNTEAFF.

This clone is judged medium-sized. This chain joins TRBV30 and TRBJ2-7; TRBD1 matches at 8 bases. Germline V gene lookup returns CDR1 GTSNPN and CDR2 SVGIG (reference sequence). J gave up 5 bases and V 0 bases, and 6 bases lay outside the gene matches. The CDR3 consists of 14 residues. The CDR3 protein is CAWSVLQDRDEQYF. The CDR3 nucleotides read TGTGCCTGGAGTGTACTTCAGGACAGGGACGAGCAGTACTTC.

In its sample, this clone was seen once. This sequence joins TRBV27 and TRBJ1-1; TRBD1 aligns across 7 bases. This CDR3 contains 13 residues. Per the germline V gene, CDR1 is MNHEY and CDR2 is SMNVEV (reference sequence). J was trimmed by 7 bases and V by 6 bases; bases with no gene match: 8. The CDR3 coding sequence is TGTGCCAGCAGCTCTCTGGACAGGAATGAAGCTTTCTTT. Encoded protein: CASSSLDRNEAFF.

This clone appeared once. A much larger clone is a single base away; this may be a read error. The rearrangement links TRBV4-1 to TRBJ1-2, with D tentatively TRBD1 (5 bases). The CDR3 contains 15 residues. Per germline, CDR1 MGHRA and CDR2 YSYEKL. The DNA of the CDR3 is TGCGCCAGCAGCCAAGAAGTTGGCAGGGAATATGGCCACACCTTC. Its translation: CASSQEVGREYGHTF.

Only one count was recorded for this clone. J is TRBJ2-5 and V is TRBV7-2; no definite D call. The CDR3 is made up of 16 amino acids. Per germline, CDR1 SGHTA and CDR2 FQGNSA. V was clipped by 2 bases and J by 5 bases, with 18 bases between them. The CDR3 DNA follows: TGTGCCAGCAGCTTAACCTCGAGCGCGGTTTTTGAGACCCAGTACTTC. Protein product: CASSLTSSAVFETQYF.

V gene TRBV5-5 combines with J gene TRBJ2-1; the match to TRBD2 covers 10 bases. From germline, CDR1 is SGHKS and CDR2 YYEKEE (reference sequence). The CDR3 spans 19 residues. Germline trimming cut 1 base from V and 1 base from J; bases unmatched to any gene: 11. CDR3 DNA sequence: TGTGCCAGCAGCTTGTCTGGGCTAGCGGGAGAGTTATCCTACAATGAGCAGTTCTTC. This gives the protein CASSLSGLAGELSYNEQFF.

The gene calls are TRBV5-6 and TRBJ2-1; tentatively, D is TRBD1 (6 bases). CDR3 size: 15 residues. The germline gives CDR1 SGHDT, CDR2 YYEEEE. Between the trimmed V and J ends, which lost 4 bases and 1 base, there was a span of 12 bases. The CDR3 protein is CASSLGGLSYNEQFF. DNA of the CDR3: TGTGCCAGCAGCCTAGGGGGTTTGTCCTACAATGAGCAGTTCTTC.

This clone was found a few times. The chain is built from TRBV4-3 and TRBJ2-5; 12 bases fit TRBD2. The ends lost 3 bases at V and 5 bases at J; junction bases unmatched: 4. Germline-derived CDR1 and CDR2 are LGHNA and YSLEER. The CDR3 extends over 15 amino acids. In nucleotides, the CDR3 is TGCGCCAGCAGCCAGAGACTAGCGGGAGTCGAGACCCAGTACTTC. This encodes CASSQRLAGVETQYF.

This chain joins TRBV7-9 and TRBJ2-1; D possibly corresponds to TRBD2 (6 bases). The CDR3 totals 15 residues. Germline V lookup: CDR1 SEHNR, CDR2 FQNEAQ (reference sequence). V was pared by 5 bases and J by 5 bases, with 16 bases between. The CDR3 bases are TGTGCCAGCAGCCCAAGGAGCGGGTCCAACAATGAGCAGTTCTTC. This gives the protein CASSPRSGSNNEQFF.

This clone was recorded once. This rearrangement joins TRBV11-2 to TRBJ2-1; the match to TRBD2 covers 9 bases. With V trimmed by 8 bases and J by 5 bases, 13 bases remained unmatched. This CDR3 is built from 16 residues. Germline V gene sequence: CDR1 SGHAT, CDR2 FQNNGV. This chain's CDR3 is CASSDIGTSRNNEQFF. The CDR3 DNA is TGTGCCAGCTCTGATATAGGGACTAGCAGAAACAATGAGCAGTTCTTC.

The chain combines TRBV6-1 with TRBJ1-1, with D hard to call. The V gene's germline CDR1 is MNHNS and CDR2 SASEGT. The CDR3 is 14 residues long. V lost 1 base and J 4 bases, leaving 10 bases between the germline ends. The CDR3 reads CASSEGVYGTEAFF. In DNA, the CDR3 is TGTGCCAGCAGTGAAGGGGTCTATGGCACTGAAGCTTTCTTT.

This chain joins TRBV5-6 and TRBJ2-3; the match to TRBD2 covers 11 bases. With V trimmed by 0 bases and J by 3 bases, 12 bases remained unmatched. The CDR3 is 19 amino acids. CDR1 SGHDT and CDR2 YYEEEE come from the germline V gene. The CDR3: CASSLVIAGGLPGTDTQYF. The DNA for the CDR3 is TGTGCCAGCAGCTTGGTGATAGCGGGAGGGCTCCCCGGGACAGATACGCAGTATTTT.

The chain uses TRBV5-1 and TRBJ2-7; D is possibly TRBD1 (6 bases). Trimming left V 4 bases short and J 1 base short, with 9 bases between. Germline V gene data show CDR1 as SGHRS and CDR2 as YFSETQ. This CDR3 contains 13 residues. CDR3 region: CASSATGSYEQYF. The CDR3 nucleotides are TGCGCCAGCAGCGCGACAGGTTCCTACGAGCAGTACTTC.

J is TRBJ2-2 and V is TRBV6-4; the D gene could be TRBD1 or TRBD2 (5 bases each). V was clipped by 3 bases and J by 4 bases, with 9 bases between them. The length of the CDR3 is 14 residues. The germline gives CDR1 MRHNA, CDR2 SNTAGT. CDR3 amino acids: CASSDGGGTGELFF. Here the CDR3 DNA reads TGTGCCAGCAGTGATGGGGGTGGCACCGGGGAGCTGTTTTTT.

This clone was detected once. CDR3 nucleotide sequence: TGTGCCAGCACCGGAGCGGTCTCCTACAATGAGCAGTTCTTC. Its translation: CASTGAVSYNEQFF. The gene calls are TRBV9 and TRBJ2-1; TRBD2 is a possible D gene (5 bases). This CDR3 is 14 amino acids long. V was cut by 6 bases and J by 0 bases, with 10 bases left in between. Germline V gene lookup returns CDR1 SGDLS and CDR2 YYNGEE.

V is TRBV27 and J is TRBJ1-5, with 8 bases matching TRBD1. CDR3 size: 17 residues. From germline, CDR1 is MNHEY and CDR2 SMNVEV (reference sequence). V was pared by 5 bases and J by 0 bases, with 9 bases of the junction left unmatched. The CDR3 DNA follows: TGTGCCAGCAGTCCGAGGGACAGGCCTACTAGCAATCAGCCCCAGCATTTT. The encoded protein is CASSPRDRPTSNQPQHF.

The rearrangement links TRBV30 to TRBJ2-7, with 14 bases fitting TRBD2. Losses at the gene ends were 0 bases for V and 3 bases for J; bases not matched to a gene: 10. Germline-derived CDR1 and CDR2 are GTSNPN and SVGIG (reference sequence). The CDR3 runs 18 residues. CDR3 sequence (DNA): TGTGCCTGGAGTGTCCTCAGACTAGCGGGGGGGCCGAGCTACGAGCAGTACTTC. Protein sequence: CAWSVLRLAGGPSYEQYF.

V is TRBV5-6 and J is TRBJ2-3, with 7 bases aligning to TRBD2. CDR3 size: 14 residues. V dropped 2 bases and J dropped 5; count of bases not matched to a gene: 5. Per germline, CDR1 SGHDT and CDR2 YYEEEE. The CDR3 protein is CASSFGGKEDTQYF. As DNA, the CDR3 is TGTGCCAGCAGCTTCGGGGGGAAAGAAGATACGCAGTATTTT.